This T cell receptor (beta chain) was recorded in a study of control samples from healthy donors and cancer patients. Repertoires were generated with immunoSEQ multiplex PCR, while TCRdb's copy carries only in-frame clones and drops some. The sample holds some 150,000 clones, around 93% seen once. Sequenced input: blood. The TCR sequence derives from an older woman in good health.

CDR3 region: CASRQTGSLSGELFF. CDR3 DNA: TGTGCCAGCAGACAGACAGGGAGCCTCTCCGGGGAGCTGTTTTTT. The chain couples TRBV6-5 to TRBJ2-2, with 7 positions matching TRBD1. This CDR3 comprises 15 residues. The germline V gene has CDR1 MNHEY and CDR2 SVGAGI. Trimming cost V 6 bases and J 6 bases; bases outside gene matches: 10.